This T cell receptor (beta chain) was sequenced for a study of breast tumors, draining lymph nodes, adjacent tissues. Study results and limitations: Compared with basal-like, luminal-like tumors shared significantly more repertoire with nontumor tissue. Compared with lymph nodes, tumors were less diverse; compared with nontumor tissue, more. The data were judged consistent with most tumor T cells coming from lymph node and expanding in tumor.

Axillary draining lymph nodes of breast cancer patients supplied the node samples. This clonotype was counted ten times or more. Its antigen remains unknown. Trimming took 1 base from V and 7 from J; bases not matched to a gene: 7. CDR3 length: 15 amino acids. CDR1 is LGHNA, CDR2 YNFKEQ, per germline. TCRdb reanalysed the multiplex PCR reads using MiXCR and keeps one entry per CDR3 protein. The table lists about 100,000 distinct CDR3 sequences, approximately 21% of them singletons. V usage is TRBV4-2 and J usage is TRBJ1-5; 7 bases agree with TRBD1. Input material: axillary lymph node tissue. The sequence derives from a female donor with breast cancer. Some clones in this sample may be carry-over from other donors' samples. The CDR3 region has the DNA TGTGCCAGCAGCCAAGTTGGGACAGTCCGGCAGCCCCAGCATTTT. Translating gives CASSQVGTVRQPQHF.